The 3 T cell receptor beta chains given below trace back to one sample, sequenced in a study of Graves' ophthalmopathy and Graves' hyperthyroidism. Scientists amplified the TCR beta CDR3 regions from RNA transcripts. First-round RT-PCR employed HTBI primers, with a second-round multiplex PCR after it. One entry per CDR3 protein results from TCRdb running MiXCR on the multiplex PCR reads. The sample lists about 400,000 distinct CDR3 sequences, around 18% occurring once. The sample taken for sequencing was peripheral blood. The receptor source for this set is a woman between 18 and 29 years old with Graves' ophthalmopathy.

This clonotype was counted ten times or more. This may be a read error, as it is one base from a much larger clone. The chain carries TRBV28 and TRBJ2-4; maybe TRBD1 (5 bases). The CDR3 is made up of 15 amino acids. Germline lookup yields CDR1 MDHEN and CDR2 SYDVKM. Trimming shortened V by 5 bases and J by 1 base, and 12 bases separated the two germline ends. The CDR3 nucleotides are TGTGCCAGCAGTGTAAGGGGTAGGGCCAAAAACATTCAGTACTTC. It translates to CASSVRGRAKNIQYF.

In this sample, this clonotype turned up many times. The chain uses TRBV12-3 or TRBV12-4 and TRBJ1-4, with D tentatively TRBD1 (5 bases). Trimming took 0 bases from V and 8 from J, leaving 7 bases between them. The CDR3 has 13 amino acids. The CDR3 spells CASSLAGTEKLFF. The CDR3 nucleotides read TGTGCCAGCAGTTTAGCAGGGACCGAAAAACTGTTTTTT.

Ten or more counts support this clonotype. This chain uses TRBV29-1 with TRBJ1-5; TRBD1 matches at 7 bases. Germline CDR1 SQVTM, CDR2 ANQGSEA. J gave up 0 bases and V 6 bases, and 8 bases lay outside the gene matches. The CDR3 is 15 amino acids. CDR3 sequence: CSVAQGTFSNQPQHF. The CDR3 nucleotides read TGCAGCGTCGCACAGGGGACCTTTAGCAATCAGCCCCAGCATTTT.